This T cell receptor beta chain was retrieved from a study of cytomegalovirus exposure and HLA in healthy donors. Study-level information: The approximately 100 million unique TCR beta sequences, from about 170 million T cells, were found by an earlier analysis.

PCR employed 60 Vbeta and 13 Jbeta primers. Assay: immunoSEQ multiplex PCR; the TCRdb copy retains only in-frame clones and omits some. Across some 41,000 clones, the top ten clones capture 6.2% of the sample. Germline V gene lookup returns CDR1 SGDLS and CDR2 YYNGEE. The CDR3 length is 13 residues. V was shortened by 0 bases and J by 2 bases, with 4 bases between the two germline ends. Findings of the study overall: Researchers catalogued roughly 150 TCR beta chains as cytomegalovirus-associated. Later work found that TCR association rates differed between HLA loci; DRB1 had the most and HLA-C the fewest. Most TCR sequences were seen very rarely across donors, but some public TCRs occurred in many.

Comments on this clone: Its matching antigen is unknown.

The sequence was collected from a man aged 25-40 years in good health and CMV-seronegative. The rearrangement uses TRBV9 and TRBJ2-3; no clear D. Sequencing input: PBMCs. The CDR3 DNA is TGTGCCAGCAGCGTAGCCTCCACAGATACGCAGTATTTT. Translation gives CASSVASTDTQYF.